Listed below are T cell receptor beta chains from one sample, sequenced in a study of blood T cell repertoires in COVID-19. Generated by immunoSEQ multiplex PCR, the TCRdb table keeps only in-frame clones and is missing some. This sample yields about 180,000 clones, of which approximately 86% are seen a single time; around 8.6% belongs to the top ten. Sequenced sample: peripheral blood. The receptors shown here come from a man aged 50 or older with active or convalescent COVID-19. Both conserved end residues are part of each CDR3. Each record gives: clone size, V gene, J gene, D gene, CDR3 length, CDR3 protein, CDR3 DNA. A D gene is named only where the DNA matches it firmly. A row's size may be missing; if present it is once, few, many or a size class.

clone_size: NA
v_call: TRBV4-1
j_call: TRBJ1-3
d_call: TRBD1
cdr3_length: 13
cdr3_aa: CASGQVSGNTIYF
cdr3_nt: TGCGCCAGCGGACAGGTCTCTGGAAACACCATATATTTT

clone_size: NA
v_call: TRBV15
j_call: TRBJ2-5
d_call: NA
cdr3_length: 11
cdr3_aa: CATSSRETQYF
cdr3_nt: TGTGCCACCAGCTCCCGGGAGACCCAGTACTTC

clone_size: NA
v_call: TRBV12-5
j_call: TRBJ2-2
d_call: TRBD2
cdr3_length: 14
cdr3_aa: CATQREGHTGELFF
cdr3_nt: TGTGCTACCCAGCGGGAGGGGCACACCGGGGAGCTGTTTTTT

clone_size: NA
v_call: TRBV14
j_call: TRBJ2-5
d_call: NA
cdr3_length: 13
cdr3_aa: CASSPAGNAPQYF
cdr3_nt: TGTGCCAGCAGCCCCGCCGGGAACGCGCCCCAGTACTTC

clone_size: NA
v_call: TRBV3-1/TRBV3-2
j_call: TRBJ2-1
d_call: TRBD2
cdr3_length: 12
cdr3_aa: CASVAGNNEQFF
cdr3_nt: TGTGCCAGCGTAGCGGGCAACAATGAGCAGTTCTTC

clone_size: NA
v_call: TRBV18
j_call: TRBJ2-3
d_call: NA
cdr3_length: 16
cdr3_aa: CASSPSRGGFLDTQYF
cdr3_nt: TGTGCCAGCTCACCCTCGAGGGGGGGGTTCTTGGATACGCAGTATTTT

clone_size: NA
v_call: TRBV6-5
j_call: TRBJ1-2
d_call: NA
cdr3_length: 13
cdr3_aa: CASSSPGGRGYTF
cdr3_nt: TGTGCCAGCAGTTCTCCTGGGGGCCGGGGCTACACCTTC

clone_size: NA
v_call: TRBV3-1/TRBV3-2
j_call: TRBJ2-1
d_call: TRBD2
cdr3_length: 16
cdr3_aa: CASSQRGLAGDNEQFF
cdr3_nt: TGTGCCAGCAGCCAAAGGGGACTAGCGGGAGACAATGAGCAGTTCTTC

clone_size: NA
v_call: TRBV4-1
j_call: TRBJ1-1
d_call: NA
cdr3_length: 15
cdr3_aa: CASSQGQGSVTEAFF
cdr3_nt: TGCGCCAGCAGCCAAGGGCAGGGGTCTGTCACTGAAGCTTTCTTT

clone_size: once
v_call: TRBV28
j_call: TRBJ1-1
d_call: TRBD1
cdr3_length: 15
cdr3_aa: CASSYTGGAGTEAFF
cdr3_nt: TGTGCCAGCAGTTATACAGGGGGCGCGGGCACTGAAGCTTTCTTT

clone_size: NA
v_call: TRBV5-1
j_call: TRBJ1-2
d_call: NA
cdr3_length: 16
cdr3_aa: CASSSRPGQEDYGYTF
cdr3_nt: TGCGCCAGCAGCTCTCGTCCGGGACAAGAGGACTATGGCTACACCTTC

clone_size: NA
v_call: TRBV15
j_call: TRBJ1-4
d_call: NA
cdr3_length: 16
cdr3_aa: CATSRGGAGGFGKLFF
cdr3_nt: TGTGCCACCAGCAGAGGGGGCGCGGGGGGTTTCGGAAAACTGTTTTTT

clone_size: once
v_call: TRBV5-1
j_call: TRBJ2-7
d_call: NA
cdr3_length: 14
cdr3_aa: CASSLEDTDYEQYF
cdr3_nt: TGCGCCAGCAGCTTGGAGGACACAGACTACGAGCAGTACTTC

clone_size: NA
v_call: TRBV6-5
j_call: TRBJ2-1
d_call: TRBD2
cdr3_length: 15
cdr3_aa: CASKPAGASYNEQFF
cdr3_nt: TGTGCCAGCAAACCAGCGGGGGCTTCCTACAATGAGCAGTTCTTC

clone_size: NA
v_call: TRBV7-9
j_call: TRBJ2-3
d_call: TRBD1
cdr3_length: 16
cdr3_aa: CASSPGTGDRTDTQYF
cdr3_nt: TGTGCCAGCAGCCCCGGGACAGGGGATAGGACAGATACGCAGTATTTT

clone_size: NA
v_call: TRBV6-5
j_call: TRBJ2-5
d_call: TRBD2
cdr3_length: 14
cdr3_aa: CASSQRERVETQYF
cdr3_nt: TGTGCCAGCAGCCAGCGGGAGCGAGTAGAGACCCAGTACTTC

clone_size: NA
v_call: TRBV2
j_call: TRBJ1-5
d_call: NA
cdr3_length: 15
cdr3_aa: CASSVGGAGNQPQHF
cdr3_nt: TGTGCCAGCAGTGTAGGCGGGGCTGGCAATCAGCCCCAGCATTTT

clone_size: few
v_call: TRBV10-1
j_call: TRBJ2-7
d_call: NA
cdr3_length: 14
cdr3_aa: CASTEDRRSYEQYF
cdr3_nt: TGCGCCAGCACCGAAGACAGGCGTTCCTACGAGCAGTACTTC

clone_size: NA
v_call: TRBV28
j_call: TRBJ1-4
d_call: TRBD1
cdr3_length: 16
cdr3_aa: CASSPHLDRAMNKLFF
cdr3_nt: TGTGCCAGCAGCCCCCACTTGGACAGGGCGATGAACAAACTGTTTTTT

clone_size: NA
v_call: TRBV3-1/TRBV3-2
j_call: TRBJ2-5
d_call: NA
cdr3_length: 14
cdr3_aa: CASAGPGVPETQYF
cdr3_nt: TGTGCCAGTGCCGGACCGGGGGTCCCAGAGACCCAGTACTTC

clone_size: NA
v_call: TRBV6-5
j_call: TRBJ1-1
d_call: TRBD1
cdr3_length: 14
cdr3_aa: CASSYSTRGPEAFF
cdr3_nt: TGTGCCAGCAGTTACTCGACGAGGGGGCCTGAAGCTTTCTTT

clone_size: NA
v_call: TRBV7-9
j_call: TRBJ1-1
d_call: NA
cdr3_length: 12
cdr3_aa: CASSLTSVEAFF
cdr3_nt: TGTGCCAGCAGCCTTACGAGCGTTGAAGCTTTCTTT

clone_size: few
v_call: TRBV19
j_call: TRBJ2-7
d_call: NA
cdr3_length: 16
cdr3_aa: CASSTRTAVGFSEQYF
cdr3_nt: TGTGCCAGTAGTACGCGGACAGCGGTTGGATTCTCCGAGCAGTACTTC

clone_size: NA
v_call: TRBV24-1
j_call: TRBJ2-2
d_call: TRBD2
cdr3_length: 18
cdr3_aa: CATSDQLRLAGGTGELFF
cdr3_nt: TGTGCCACCAGTGACCAACTCAGACTAGCGGGGGGTACCGGGGAGCTGTTTTTT

clone_size: few
v_call: TRBV5-4
j_call: TRBJ1-3
d_call: NA
cdr3_length: 15
cdr3_aa: CASSLSGGSGNTIYF
cdr3_nt: TGTGCCAGCAGCTTGTCCGGGGGTTCTGGAAACACCATATATTTT

clone_size: NA
v_call: TRBV19
j_call: TRBJ1-1
d_call: NA
cdr3_length: 14
cdr3_aa: CASSMQGVNTEAFF
cdr3_nt: TGTGCCAGTAGTATGCAGGGTGTGAACACTGAAGCTTTCTTT

clone_size: NA
v_call: TRBV3-1/TRBV3-2
j_call: TRBJ1-1
d_call: TRBD1
cdr3_length: 13
cdr3_aa: CASSRGQGGEAFF
cdr3_nt: TGTGCCAGCAGTCGTGGACAGGGAGGGGAAGCTTTCTTT

clone_size: NA
v_call: TRBV28
j_call: TRBJ1-2
d_call: NA
cdr3_length: 13
cdr3_aa: CASSPATVYGYTF
cdr3_nt: TGTGCCAGCAGTCCCGCGACAGTCTATGGCTACACCTTC

clone_size: NA
v_call: TRBV19
j_call: TRBJ1-3
d_call: NA
cdr3_length: 13
cdr3_aa: CASSTGSGNTIYF
cdr3_nt: TGTGCCAGTAGTACAGGGTCTGGAAACACCATATATTTT

clone_size: NA
v_call: TRBV5-1
j_call: TRBJ1-4
d_call: NA
cdr3_length: 16
cdr3_aa: CASSLEPAPTDEKLFF
cdr3_nt: TGCGCCAGCAGCTTGGAACCCGCACCCACAGACGAAAAACTGTTTTTT

clone_size: NA
v_call: TRBV9
j_call: TRBJ1-6
d_call: NA
cdr3_length: 13
cdr3_aa: CASSVVGNSPLHF
cdr3_nt: TGTGCCAGCAGCGTAGTCGGGAATTCACCCCTCCACTTT

clone_size: NA
v_call: TRBV12-3/TRBV12-4
j_call: TRBJ2-5
d_call: NA
cdr3_length: 12
cdr3_aa: CASNSGYETQYF
cdr3_nt: TGTGCCAGCAACTCAGGATACGAGACCCAGTACTTC

clone_size: NA
v_call: TRBV4-3
j_call: TRBJ1-1
d_call: NA
cdr3_length: 14
cdr3_aa: CASSQFGEGTEAFF
cdr3_nt: TGCGCCAGCAGCCAATTCGGGGAGGGTACTGAAGCTTTCTTT

clone_size: few
v_call: TRBV6-5
j_call: TRBJ1-1
d_call: NA
cdr3_length: 13
cdr3_aa: CASSTTRNTEAFF
cdr3_nt: TGTGCCAGCAGTACCACGAGGAACACTGAAGCTTTCTTT

clone_size: NA
v_call: TRBV4-3
j_call: TRBJ2-3
d_call: TRBD1
cdr3_length: 16
cdr3_aa: CASSQDPGQGTDTQYF
cdr3_nt: TGCGCCAGCAGCCAAGATCCGGGACAGGGCACAGATACGCAGTATTTT

clone_size: NA
v_call: TRBV3-1/TRBV3-2
j_call: TRBJ1-5
d_call: NA
cdr3_length: 13
cdr3_aa: CASSLNSNQPQHF
cdr3_nt: TGTGCCAGCAGCCTTAATAGCAATCAGCCCCAGCATTTT

clone_size: once
v_call: TRBV9
j_call: TRBJ1-3
d_call: TRBD1
cdr3_length: 15
cdr3_aa: CASSNGQGGGNTIYF
cdr3_nt: TGTGCCAGCAGTAATGGACAGGGGGGCGGAAACACCATATATTTT

clone_size: once
v_call: TRBV7-2
j_call: TRBJ2-3
d_call: TRBD2
cdr3_length: 14
cdr3_aa: CASTPTSGTDTQYF
cdr3_nt: TGTGCCAGCACCCCCACTAGCGGCACAGATACGCAGTATTTT

clone_size: few
v_call: TRBV19
j_call: TRBJ2-7
d_call: TRBD1
cdr3_length: 9
cdr3_aa: CASRGQGVF
cdr3_nt: TGTGCCAGTAGGGGACAGGGAGTTTTC

clone_size: NA
v_call: TRBV2
j_call: TRBJ2-5
d_call: NA
cdr3_length: 12
cdr3_aa: CASRGRSETQYF
cdr3_nt: TGTGCCAGCCGGGGGAGAAGCGAGACCCAGTACTTC

clone_size: NA
v_call: TRBV28
j_call: TRBJ1-4
d_call: TRBD1
cdr3_length: 16
cdr3_aa: CASSLALGGAARKLFF
cdr3_nt: TGTGCCAGCAGTTTAGCACTAGGGGGCGCGGCAAGGAAACTGTTTTTT

clone_size: NA
v_call: TRBV12-3/TRBV12-4
j_call: TRBJ1-6
d_call: NA
cdr3_length: 13
cdr3_aa: CASSLVRVSPLHF
cdr3_nt: TGTGCCAGCAGTTTGGTTCGGGTTTCACCCCTCCACTTT

clone_size: NA
v_call: TRBV28
j_call: TRBJ1-1
d_call: NA
cdr3_length: 12
cdr3_aa: CASRTVGTEAFF
cdr3_nt: TGTGCCAGCAGGACAGTGGGAACTGAAGCTTTCTTT

clone_size: NA
v_call: TRBV7-9
j_call: TRBJ1-6
d_call: TRBD1
cdr3_length: 18
cdr3_aa: CASSFPRDQGTANSPLHF
cdr3_nt: TGTGCCAGCAGCTTCCCCAGAGACCAAGGGACAGCGAATTCACCCCTCCACTTT

clone_size: NA
v_call: TRBV27
j_call: TRBJ2-1
d_call: TRBD2
cdr3_length: 16
cdr3_aa: CASSRASGGARNEQFF
cdr3_nt: TGTGCCAGCAGTAGGGCTAGCGGGGGGGCTCGGAATGAGCAGTTCTTC

clone_size: NA
v_call: TRBV6-5
j_call: TRBJ1-4
d_call: NA
cdr3_length: 13
cdr3_aa: CASSFRNREKLFF
cdr3_nt: TGTGCCAGCAGTTTCAGGAATCGCGAAAAACTGTTTTTT

clone_size: NA
v_call: TRBV14
j_call: TRBJ2-3
d_call: TRBD1
cdr3_length: 14
cdr3_aa: CASSQRQGKDTQYF
cdr3_nt: TGTGCCAGCAGCCAGAGACAGGGGAAAGATACGCAGTATTTT

clone_size: NA
v_call: TRBV18
j_call: TRBJ1-1
d_call: NA
cdr3_length: 16
cdr3_aa: CASSPMTQAVNTEAFF
cdr3_nt: TGTGCCAGCTCACCAATGACTCAAGCAGTGAACACTGAAGCTTTCTTT

clone_size: NA
v_call: TRBV5-5
j_call: TRBJ1-4
d_call: NA
cdr3_length: 14
cdr3_aa: CASSLAPPREKLFF
cdr3_nt: TGTGCCAGCAGCTTGGCTCCGCCGAGGGAAAAACTGTTTTTT

clone_size: once
v_call: TRBV4-2
j_call: TRBJ2-7
d_call: TRBD2
cdr3_length: 18
cdr3_aa: CASSDPGLAGVGSYEQYF
cdr3_nt: TGTGCCAGCAGCGATCCGGGACTAGCGGGAGTAGGGTCCTACGAGCAGTACTTC

clone_size: NA
v_call: TRBV10-1
j_call: TRBJ1-1
d_call: NA
cdr3_length: 13
cdr3_aa: CASTSQGNTEAFF
cdr3_nt: TGCGCCAGCACCTCACAGGGCAACACTGAAGCTTTCTTT

clone_size: NA
v_call: TRBV5-4
j_call: TRBJ2-2
d_call: NA
cdr3_length: 15
cdr3_aa: CASSVGLQNTGELFF
cdr3_nt: TGTGCCAGCAGCGTGGGACTCCAGAACACCGGGGAGCTGTTTTTT